This T cell receptor (beta chain) was documented in a study of T-cell memory formation after mild COVID-19. Study conclusions and caveats: Some responding clones appeared in pre-infection memory, suggesting cross-reactive memory joined.

As concerns this clonotype: Its antigen is not identified.

Germline trimming cut 7 bases from V and 4 bases from J; bases unmatched to any gene: 12. The length of the CDR3 is 16 residues. Germline CDR1 and CDR2: LNHDA and SQIVND (reference sequence). TCRdb redid the calling of the 5' RACE reads with MiXCR, one entry per CDR3 protein. The repertoire holds about 470,000 distinct CDR3 sequences, roughly 18% seen once, with around 12% in the top ten. The clonotype comes from an adult woman who had mild COVID-19 (a few samples of this study predate the infection). Cell type and time point are not known. The rearrangement links TRBV19 to TRBJ1-5; 8 positions agree with TRBD1. Sequencing was performed on PBMCs or a T cell subset sorted from them (not recorded which). Here the CDR3 reads CASKNQPGQDNQPQHF. CDR3 DNA sequence: TGTGCCAGTAAAAATCAACCGGGACAGGATAATCAGCCCCAGCATTTT. Using reference TRBV19 and TRBJ1-5 for the parts outside the CDR3, the full variable domain is DGGITQSPKYLFRKEGQNVTLSCEQNLNHDAMYWYRQDPGQGLRLIYYSQIVNDFQKGDIAEGYSVSREKKESFPLTVTSAQKNPTAFYLCASKNQPGQDNQPQHFGDGTRLSIL.